A single sample is the source of the 9 T cell receptor beta chains below, sequenced in a study of T cell responses to AZD1222 COVID-19 vaccine. Libraries were prepared by immunoSEQ multiplex PCR; TCRdb keeps only in-frame clonotypes and omits some of them. Of 140,000 to 150,000 clones in the sample, approximately 89% are singletons; the top ten hold roughly 1.8%. The input for sequencing was peripheral blood, taken 28 days after the second AZD1222 dose. These receptors originate from an adult who received the AZD1222 COVID-19 vaccine.

Comments on this clone: Other DNA variants within this sample encode the same CDR3. This chain connects TRBV30 to TRBJ1-6; D gene unclear. The germline V gene has CDR1 GTSNPN and CDR2 SVGIG (reference sequence). V was clipped by 0 bases and J by 7 bases, with 7 bases between them. This CDR3 spans 13 amino acids. CDR3 nucleotide sequence: TGTGCCTGGAGTGTACGTGGCAATTCACCCCTCCACTTT. Its translation is CAWSVRGNSPLHF.

The chain couples TRBV28 to TRBJ1-1, with D perhaps matching TRBD1 (5 bases). The CDR3 length is 17 residues. The germline V gene has CDR1 MDHEN and CDR2 SYDVKM. The ends were cut back, 3 bases at V and 3 bases at J, with 20 bases in the middle. For the CDR3, the DNA is TGTGCCAGCAGTTTGGGGGGGGGACGAGGAAGGGACACTGAAGCTTTCTTT. It yields the protein CASSLGGGRGRDTEAFF.

The chain has TRBV7-3 and TRBJ1-2; 7 nucleotides match TRBD1. The CDR3 consists of 13 residues. Per the germline V gene, CDR1 is SGHTA and CDR2 is FQGTGA. Trimming at V came to 5 bases and at J to 4 bases, leaving 4 bases not matched to a gene. This CDR3 reads CASSPTGPYGYTF. The CDR3 bases are TGTGCCAGCAGCCCGACAGGGCCCTATGGCTACACCTTC.

Written as DNA, the CDR3 is TGTGCCAGCAGTCCCCATAGTCCGCGGACAGATACGCAGTATTTT. Translating gives CASSPHSPRTDTQYF. V gene TRBV6-5 combines with J gene TRBJ2-3; D remains ambiguous. Per germline, CDR1 MNHEY and CDR2 SVGAGI. With 5 bases removed from V and 3 bases from J, the gap between germline ends came to 15 bases. The CDR3 extends over 15 amino acids.

The J gene is TRBJ1-1, the V gene TRBV28; 9 nucleotides match TRBD1. The germline V gene has CDR1 MDHEN and CDR2 SYDVKM. The junction had 9 bases not matched to a gene; V was cut back by 7 bases and J by 3 bases. CDR3 length equals 15 residues. The DNA for the CDR3 is TGTGCCAGCACCAGTTTGGGACAGGGAGACACTGAAGCTTTCTTT. Amino acid sequence: CASTSLGQGDTEAFF.

The chain links TRBV28 to TRBJ2-7; a weak D match, TRBD2 (6 bases). Trimming shortened V by 3 bases and J by 3 bases, and 9 bases separated the two germline ends. Germline V gene sequence: CDR1 MDHEN, CDR2 SYDVKM. CDR3 length: 13 residues. CDR3 bases: TGTGCCAGCAGTTTGGGGGGAAACTACGAGCAGTACTTC. It encodes CASSLGGNYEQYF.

V usage is TRBV4-1 and J usage is TRBJ2-1; no firm D call. CDR1 and CDR2 (germline): MGHRA, YSYEKL. The CDR3 sequence is 13 residues long. Trimming took 1 base from V and 6 from J, leaving 7 bases between them. DNA for the CDR3: TGCGCCAGCAGCCAAGTGCTGGTCAATGAGCAGTTCTTC. Residues: CASSQVLVNEQFF.

The J gene is TRBJ1-5, the V gene TRBV2; possibly TRBD1 for D (6 bases). CDR3 length equals 17 residues. Germline lookup yields CDR1 SNHLY and CDR2 FYNNEI. V dropped 6 bases and J dropped 0 bases, with 18 bases sitting between them. In DNA form, the CDR3 reads TGTGCCAGCAGCCGGTCGTCAGGGGTGTATAGCAATCAGCCCCAGCATTTT. It codes for CASSRSSGVYSNQPQHF.

The J gene is TRBJ1-6, the V gene TRBV30; 9 bases map to TRBD1. The CDR3 sequence is 16 residues long. Losses at the gene ends were 5 bases for V and 7 bases for J; bases not matched to a gene: 12. The germline CDR1 and CDR2 sequences are GTSNPN and SVGIG (reference sequence). As DNA, the CDR3 is TGTGCCTGGGAGCCCGGTTCCGGACAGGGGAATTCACCCCTCCACTTT. Translated: CAWEPGSGQGNSPLHF.